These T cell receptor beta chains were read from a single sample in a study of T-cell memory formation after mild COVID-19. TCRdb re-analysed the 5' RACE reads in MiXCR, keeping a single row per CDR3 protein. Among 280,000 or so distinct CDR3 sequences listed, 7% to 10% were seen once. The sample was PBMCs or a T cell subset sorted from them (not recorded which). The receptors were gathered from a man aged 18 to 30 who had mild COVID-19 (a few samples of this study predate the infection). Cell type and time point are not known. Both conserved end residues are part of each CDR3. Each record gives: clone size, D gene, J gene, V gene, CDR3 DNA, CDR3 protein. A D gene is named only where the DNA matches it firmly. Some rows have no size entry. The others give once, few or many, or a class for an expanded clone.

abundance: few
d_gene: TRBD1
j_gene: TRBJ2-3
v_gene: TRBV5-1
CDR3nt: TGCGCCAGCAGCTTGGATGGACAGGTGGTAGATACGCAGTATTTT
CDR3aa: CASSLDGQVVDTQYF

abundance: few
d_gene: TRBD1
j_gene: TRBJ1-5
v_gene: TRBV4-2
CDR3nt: TGTGCCAGCAGCCTGAGGACAGGGGTCGACCAGCCCCAGCATTTT
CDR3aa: CASSLRTGVDQPQHF

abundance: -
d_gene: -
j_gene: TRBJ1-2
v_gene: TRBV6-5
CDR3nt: TGTGCCAGCAGAGTTTCGTACCTGGTTGGTTCTACTGGCTACACCTTC
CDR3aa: CASRVSYLVGSTGYTF

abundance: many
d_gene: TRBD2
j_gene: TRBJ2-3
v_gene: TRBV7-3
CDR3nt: TGTGCCAGCAGCTCCGGACTAGCAACAGATACGCAGTATTTT
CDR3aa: CASSSGLATDTQYF

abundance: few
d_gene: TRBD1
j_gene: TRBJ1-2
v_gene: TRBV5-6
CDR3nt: TGTGCCAGCAGCCCGAGGGGGACACCGAAAGCTGTAACATTGTGGGGACAGGGGAGCTATGGCTACACCTTC
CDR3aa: CASSPRGTPKAVTLWGQGSYGYTF

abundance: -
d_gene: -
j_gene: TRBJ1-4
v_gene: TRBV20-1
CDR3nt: TGCAGTGCTAGAGCAGGGAGGGTTGAAAAACTGTTTTTT
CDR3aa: CSARAGRVEKLFF

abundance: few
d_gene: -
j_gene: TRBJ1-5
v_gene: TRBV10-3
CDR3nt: TGTGCCATCAGTGTGCGGCTTACGGAGCCCCAGCATTTT
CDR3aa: CAISVRLTEPQHF

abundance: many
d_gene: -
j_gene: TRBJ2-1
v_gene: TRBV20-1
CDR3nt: TGCAGTGCTCTAGGAATCGAGGAGCAGTTCTTC
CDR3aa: CSALGIEEQFF

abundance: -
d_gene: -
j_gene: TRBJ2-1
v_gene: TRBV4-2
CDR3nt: TGTGCCAGCAGCCAAGATTTATGGGGGGGCCTGAATGAGCAGTTCTTC
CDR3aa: CASSQDLWGGLNEQFF

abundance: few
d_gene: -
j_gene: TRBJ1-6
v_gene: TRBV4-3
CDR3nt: TGCGCCAGCAGCCAAGACCCCTCAGGGGTCGGGGATTCACCCCTCCACTTT
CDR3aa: CASSQDPSGVGDSPLHF

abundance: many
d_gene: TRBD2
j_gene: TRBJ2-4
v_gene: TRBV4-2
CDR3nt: TGTGCCAGCAGCCCGGGGACTAGTGGAATAATATACTTC
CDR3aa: CASSPGTSGIIYF

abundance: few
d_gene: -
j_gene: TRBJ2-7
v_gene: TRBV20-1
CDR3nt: TGCAGTGCGCTCCAACCTCCCGGCTACGAGCAGTACTTC
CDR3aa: CSALQPPGYEQYF

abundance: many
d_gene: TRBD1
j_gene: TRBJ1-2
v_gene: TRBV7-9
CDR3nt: TGTGCCAGCAGCCGGGACAGGGTTAACTATGGCTACACCTTC
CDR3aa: CASSRDRVNYGYTF

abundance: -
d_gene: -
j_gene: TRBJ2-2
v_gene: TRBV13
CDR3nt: TGTGCCAGCAGCCCGGACGTGAGACCCGGGGAGCTGTTTTTT
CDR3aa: CASSPDVRPGELFF

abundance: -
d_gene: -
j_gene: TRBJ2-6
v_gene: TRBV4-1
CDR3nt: TGCGCCAGCAGCCCTAACACTGGGGCCAACGTCCTGACTTTC
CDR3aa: CASSPNTGANVLTF

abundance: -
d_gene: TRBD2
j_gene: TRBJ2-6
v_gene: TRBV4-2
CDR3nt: TGTGCCAGCAGCCAGGGGGGGGCTGGGGCCAACGTCCTGACTTTC
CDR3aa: CASSQGGAGANVLTF

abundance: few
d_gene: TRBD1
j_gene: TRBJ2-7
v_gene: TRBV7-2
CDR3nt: TGTGCCAGCAGCTCATATCCGGGACAGCCTTACGAGCAGTACTTC
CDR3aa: CASSSYPGQPYEQYF

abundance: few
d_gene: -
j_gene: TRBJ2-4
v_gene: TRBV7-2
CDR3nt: TGTGCCAGCAGCTTAGTTGGGGGGCCAGGAGCCAAAAACATTCAGTACTTC
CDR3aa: CASSLVGGPGAKNIQYF

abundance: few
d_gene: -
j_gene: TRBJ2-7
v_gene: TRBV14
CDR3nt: TGTGCCAGCAGCCACCCTGGAGACGGATACGAGCAGTACTTC
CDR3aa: CASSHPGDGYEQYF

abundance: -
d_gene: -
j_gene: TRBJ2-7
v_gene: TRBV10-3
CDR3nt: TGTGCCATCGGAAAAGGGTTGTACGAGCAGTACTTC
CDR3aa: CAIGKGLYEQYF

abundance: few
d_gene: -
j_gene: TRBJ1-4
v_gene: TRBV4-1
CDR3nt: TGCGCCAGCAGCCAAGTGGTTGGGGAAAAACTGTTTTTT
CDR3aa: CASSQVVGEKLFF

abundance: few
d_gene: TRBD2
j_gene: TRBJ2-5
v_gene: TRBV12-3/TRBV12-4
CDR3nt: TGTGCCAGCAGTACAGGACTAGCCGCTGAGTACTTC
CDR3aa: CASSTGLAAEYF

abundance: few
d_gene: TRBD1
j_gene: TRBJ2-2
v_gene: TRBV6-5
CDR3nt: TGTGCCAGCAGTTACTCCAGGACAGGGGGCTCGGTCACCGGGGAGCTGTTTTTT
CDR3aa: CASSYSRTGGSVTGELFF

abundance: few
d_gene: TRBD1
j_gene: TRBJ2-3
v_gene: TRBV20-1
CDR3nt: TGCAGTTCGAACCAGGGGGCTTGGGGCACAGATACGCAGTATTTT
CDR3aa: CSSNQGAWGTDTQYF

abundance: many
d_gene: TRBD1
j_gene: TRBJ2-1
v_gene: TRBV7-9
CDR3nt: TGTGCCAGCAGCCTTCGACAGGGTTGGTCGTACAATGAGCAGTTCTTC
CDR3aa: CASSLRQGWSYNEQFF

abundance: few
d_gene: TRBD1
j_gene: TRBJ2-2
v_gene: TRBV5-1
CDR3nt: TGCGCCAGCAGCTTGGGAGGGGGCGAAACCGGGGAGCTGTTTTTT
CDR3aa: CASSLGGGETGELFF

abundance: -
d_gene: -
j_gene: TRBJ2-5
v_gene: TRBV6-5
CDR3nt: TGTGCCAGCAGTCACAGGGTGGGGGAAGTCCAAGAGACCCAGTACTTC
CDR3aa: CASSHRVGEVQETQYF

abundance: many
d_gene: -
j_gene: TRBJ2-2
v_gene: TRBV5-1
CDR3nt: TGCGCCAGCAGCGGGGGGGCCGCCACCGGGGAGCTGTTTTTT
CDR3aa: CASSGGAATGELFF

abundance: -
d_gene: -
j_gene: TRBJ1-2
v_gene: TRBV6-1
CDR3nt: TGTGCCAGCAGTGCCCGGAGGGGGGAGCAAGGCTACACCTTC
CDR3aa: CASSARRGEQGYTF

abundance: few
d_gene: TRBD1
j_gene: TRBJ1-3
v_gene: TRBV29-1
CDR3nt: TGCAGCGCAACCGTCCGGACAGGGGCTGGAAACACCATATATTTT
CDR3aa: CSATVRTGAGNTIYF

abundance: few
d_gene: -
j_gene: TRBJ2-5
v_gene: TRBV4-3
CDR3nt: TGCGCCAGCAGCCCACGGGGGTTGGAGACCCAGTACTTC
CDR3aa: CASSPRGLETQYF

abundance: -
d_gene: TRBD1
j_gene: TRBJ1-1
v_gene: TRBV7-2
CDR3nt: TGTGCCAGCTTAGGGTCAGGGGGCACTGAAGCTTTCTTT
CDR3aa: CASLGSGGTEAFF

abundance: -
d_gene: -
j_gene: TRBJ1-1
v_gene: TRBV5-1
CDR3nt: TGCGCCAGCAGGGAACAACAGGAGGGAGCTGAAGCTTTCTTT
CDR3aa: CASREQQEGAEAFF

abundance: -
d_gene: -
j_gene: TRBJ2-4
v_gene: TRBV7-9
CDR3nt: TGTGCCAGCAGCCCGGCGGAGGGGATTCGGAAAAACATTCAGTACTTC
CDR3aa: CASSPAEGIRKNIQYF

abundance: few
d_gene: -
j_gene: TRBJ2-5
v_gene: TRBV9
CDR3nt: TGTGCCAGCAGCGTAGCCGGGCGGGAGACCCAGTACTTC
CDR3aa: CASSVAGRETQYF

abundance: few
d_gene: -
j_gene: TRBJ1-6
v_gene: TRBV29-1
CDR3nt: TGCAGCGTGTCAGGGGATAATTCACCCCTCCACTTT
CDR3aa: CSVSGDNSPLHF

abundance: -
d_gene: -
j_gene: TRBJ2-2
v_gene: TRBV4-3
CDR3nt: TGCGCCAGCAGCCAAGTTCCGACCGGGGAGCTGTTTTTT
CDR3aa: CASSQVPTGELFF

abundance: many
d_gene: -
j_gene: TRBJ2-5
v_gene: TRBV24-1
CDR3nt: TGTGCCACCAGTGATTCGTCGGATATGGGGGAGACCCAGTACTTC
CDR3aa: CATSDSSDMGETQYF

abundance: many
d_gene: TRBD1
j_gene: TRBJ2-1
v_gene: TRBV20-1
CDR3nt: TGCAGTGCAACGCAGGGGGCACTGGATGAGCAGTTCTTC
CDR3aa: CSATQGALDEQFF

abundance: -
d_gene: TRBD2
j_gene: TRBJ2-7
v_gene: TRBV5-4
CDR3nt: TGTGCCAGCAGCTTGGAAGCGGGGGCTTCCTACGAGCAGTACTTC
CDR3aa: CASSLEAGASYEQYF

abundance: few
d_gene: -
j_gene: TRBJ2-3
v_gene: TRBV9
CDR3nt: TGTGCCAGCAGCGTAGGATTGACAGATACGCAGTATTTT
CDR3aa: CASSVGLTDTQYF

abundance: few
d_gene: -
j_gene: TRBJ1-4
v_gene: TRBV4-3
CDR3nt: TGCGCCAGCAGCCAAGAAGCCAGGTATAATGAAAAACTGTTTTTT
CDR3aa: CASSQEARYNEKLFF